Listed here are 10 T cell receptor beta chains from one sample, sequenced in a study of T-cell reconstitution after alpha-beta-depleted transplantation in children. Library preparation (for TCRbeta) was performed with unique molecular identifiers. TCRdb re-analysed the PCR reads in MiXCR, keeping a single row per CDR3 protein. The repertoire includes roughly 420,000 distinct CDR3 sequences, around 15% of them detected once, and under 30% sits in the top ten. The sample in question was PBMCs, mostly from graft donor cells, obtained 360 days after TCRalphabeta/CD19-depleted stem cell transplant. These receptors were collected from a boy younger than two who had a stem cell transplant for Wiskott-Aldrich syndrome, so the T cells may come from the graft donor.

This rearrangement joins TRBV14 to TRBJ1-4, with D unclear. This CDR3 is built from 15 residues. The germline V gene encodes CDR1 SGHDN and CDR2 FVKESK. Trimming left V 0 bases short and J 2 bases short, with 7 bases between. CDR3 DNA: TGTGCCAGCAGCCAAGATCTTGGCACTAATGAAAAACTGTTTTTT. It encodes CASSQDLGTNEKLFF. Using reference TRBV14 and TRBJ1-4 for the parts outside the CDR3, the full variable domain is EAGVTQFPSHSVIEKGQTVTLRCDPISGHDNLYWYRRVMGKEIKFLLHFVKESKQDESGMPNNRFLAERTGGTYSTLKVQPAELEDSGVYFCASSQDLGTNEKLFFGSGTQLSVL.

The chain employs TRBV15 and TRBJ1-2, with D perhaps TRBD1 (5 bases). The germline V gene encodes CDR1 LNHNV and CDR2 YYDKDF (reference sequence). V was pared by 0 bases and J by 3 bases, with 17 bases between. The CDR3 covers 17 residues. The CDR3 region is CATSRDLIAGYDYGYTF. DNA for the CDR3: TGTGCCACCAGCAGAGATTTGATTGCAGGGTATGACTATGGCTACACCTTC.

The CDR3 loop is CATSISGSTDTQYF. In DNA, the CDR3 is TGTGCCACCAGTATAAGCGGAAGCACAGATACGCAGTATTTT. The chain uses TRBV24-1 and TRBJ2-3, with TRBD2 as a possible D gene (5 bases). The CDR3 sequence is 14 residues long. Germline V gives CDR1 KGHDR, CDR2 SFDVKD. Between the trimmed V and J ends, which lost 6 bases and 0 bases, there was a span of 9 bases.

The chain carries TRBV3-1 and TRBJ2-7; D is undetermined. The germline gives CDR1 LGHDT, CDR2 YNNKEL (reference sequence). The V gene lost 1 base and the J gene lost 3 bases, with 16 bases spanning the gap. The CDR3 covers 16 residues. The CDR3 here is CASSQVSSKYGYEQYF. DNA for the CDR3: TGTGCCAGCAGCCAAGTCTCCAGTAAATATGGCTACGAGCAGTACTTC.

This clonotype has just a few counts. The chain couples TRBV12-3 or TRBV12-4 to TRBJ1-4; 7 nucleotides line up with TRBD1. The CDR3 loop spans 13 amino acids. V gave up 5 bases and J gave up 7 bases; unmatched junction bases: 4. CDR3 in DNA: TGTGCCAGCAGTGAAAACAGGGGTGAAAAACTGTTTTTT. Encoded protein: CASSENRGEKLFF.

This clonotype occurred a few times. The chain links TRBV19 to TRBJ2-7, with TRBD1 matching 7 bases. The CDR3 spans 13 residues. After removal of 3 bases from V and 6 bases from J, the junction contained 5 bases not matched to a gene. Germline CDR1 reads LNHDA; CDR2 reads SQIVND (reference sequence). CDR3 region: CASSMDPGGEQYF. DNA for the CDR3: TGTGCCAGTAGTATGGATCCAGGGGGCGAGCAGTACTTC.

This sequence joins TRBV4-3 and TRBJ2-2; 7 positions agree with TRBD2. The CDR3 length is 17 residues. After removal of 1 base from V and 6 bases from J, the junction contained 11 bases not matched to a gene. Germline lookup yields CDR1 LGHNA and CDR2 YSLEER. The CDR3 here is CASSQVRTSEFPGELFF. In DNA, the CDR3 is TGCGCCAGCAGCCAAGTTCGAACTAGCGAGTTCCCCGGGGAGCTGTTTTTT.

This clonotype has more than one count but fewer than ten. V gene TRBV6-5 combines with J gene TRBJ2-1; D not certain. Germline values: CDR1 MNHEY, CDR2 SVGAGI. V dropped 2 bases and J dropped 1 base, with 6 bases sitting between them. CDR3 length: 14 residues. CDR3 nucleotides: TGTGCCAGCAGTTACAAAAGGTCCTACAATGAGCAGTTCTTC. Protein product: CASSYKRSYNEQFF.

This chain connects TRBV12-3 or TRBV12-4 to TRBJ1-2; no reliable D call. The CDR3 has 14 residues. With 7 bases removed from V and 4 bases from J, the gap between germline ends came to 16 bases. The CDR3 reads CASKLQSSGYGYTF. The CDR3 DNA follows: TGTGCCAGCAAATTACAGAGTTCAGGCTATGGCTACACCTTC.

The rearrangement joins TRBV5-1 to TRBJ2-2; D remains ambiguous. V was shortened by 0 bases and J by 1 base, with 16 bases between the two germline ends. CDR3 length: 18 amino acids. In germline, CDR1 is SGHRS, CDR2 YFSETQ. The DNA of the CDR3 is TGCGCCAGCAGCTTGGTCTTCTACCCCGTGGTGAACACCGGGGAGCTGTTTTTT. This gives the protein CASSLVFYPVVNTGELFF.